The entry that follows covers one T cell receptor (beta chain) sequence. What it recognizes is unknown. V trimming: 6 bases; J trimming: 6 bases; junction bases outside the gene matches: 9. The CDR3 is 15 residues long. Germline-derived CDR1 and CDR2 are MNHEY and SVGAGI. Primers included in the PCR were 60 Vbeta and 13 Jbeta primers. Clones were sequenced by immunoSEQ multiplex PCR, and TCRdb holds only the in-frame ones, with some missing. This repertoire shows 85,000 to 120,000 clones, about 81% found once; its top ten account for 2.5% to 3%. Healthy bone marrow donors made up the cohort. This record belongs to a study of cytomegalovirus exposure and HLA in healthy donors. Looking at the study overall: Some 80 million unique TCR sequences came from HLA-typed donors in an early release. Study-level points and caveats: Segments of the TCR beta V type were, in most cases, productive about 90% or about 30% of the time in an earlier analysis.

The material sequenced was PBMCs. The chain uses TRBV6-5 and TRBJ2-2, with 8 bases aligning to TRBD1. The receptor was derived from a male donor in good health and CMV-seropositive. The CDR3 here is CASSRKTGVAGELFF. CDR3 DNA: TGTGCCAGCAGCCGAAAGACAGGGGTAGCCGGGGAGCTGTTTTTT.